The 9 T cell receptor beta chains presented below share a single source sample, sequenced in a study of regulatory dendritic cells for organ transplantation. Their specific antigens are unknown. Produced via immunoSEQ multiplex PCR; TCRdb's table is partial and in-frame only. Among roughly 4,000 clones, about 60% were seen once, and the ten largest hold around 20%. Allogeneic regulatory or mature dendritic cells were co-cultured for less than six days with CFSE-labeled sorted T cells at 1:10. Sequences were obtained from memory CD8+ T cells from blood cultured with dendritic cells. Subset: CD45RO+ memory T cells. These receptors came from a human donor in good health.

This chain links TRBV7-9 with TRBJ2-5, with TRBD1 as a possible D gene (5 bases). The germline V gene encodes CDR1 SEHNR and CDR2 FQNEAQ (reference sequence). V was clipped by 1 base and J by 1 base, with 10 bases between them. The CDR3 runs to 15 residues. The CDR3 is CASSLEGVFQETQYF. The DNA for the CDR3 is TGTGCCAGCAGCTTAGAAGGGGTCTTCCAAGAGACCCAGTACTTC.

V and J are TRBV6-6 and TRBJ1-5, with TRBD1 matching 7 bases. J was trimmed by 7 bases and V by 0 bases; bases with no gene match: 9. This CDR3 contains 16 residues. The germline V gene encodes CDR1 MNHNY and CDR2 SVGAGI (reference sequence). CDR3 loop: CASSYSETGYDQPQHF. CDR3 in DNA: TGTGCCAGCAGTTACTCGGAGACAGGGTATGACCAGCCCCAGCATTTT.

The chain combines TRBV7-9 with TRBJ2-7; 7 bases are shared with TRBD1. The CDR3 totals 15 residues. V trimming: 5 bases; J trimming: 2 bases; junction bases outside the gene matches: 9. The germline V gene encodes CDR1 SEHNR and CDR2 FQNEAQ (reference sequence). The CDR3 region has the DNA TGTGCCAGCAGCGACACAGACAGGGAAACCTACGAGCAGTACTTC. This gives the protein CASSDTDRETYEQYF.

To note about this clone: Different DNA sequences within this sample yield the same CDR3. The chain employs TRBV9 and TRBJ2-4; the D gene is possibly TRBD2 (6 bases). V dropped 4 bases and J dropped 7 bases, with 9 bases sitting between them. The CDR3 length is 12 residues. CDR1 and CDR2 from the germline V gene are SGDLS and YYNGEE. The CDR3 DNA sequence: TGTGCCAGCAGCCCTGGAGGGAACATTCAGTACTTC. Protein product: CASSPGGNIQYF.

The CDR3 protein is CASSLVAGGRYNEQFF. CDR3 coding DNA: TGTGCCAGCAGCTTGGTAGCGGGGGGACGCTACAATGAGCAGTTCTTC. The V call is TRBV5-6, the J call TRBJ2-1; 10 nucleotides agree with TRBD2. This CDR3 comprises 16 residues. Trimming removed 0 bases from V and 3 bases from J; junction bases left unmatched: 3. Germline lookup yields CDR1 SGHDT and CDR2 YYEEEE.

This clone was picked up a small number of times. The V call is TRBV7-8, the J call TRBJ1-6, with D uncertain. Per the germline V gene, CDR1 is SGHVS and CDR2 is FQNEAQ. This CDR3 contains 16 residues. Trimming took 1 base from V and 6 from J, leaving 13 bases between them. DNA of the CDR3: TGTGCCAGCAGCTTAGTGTCGGCAAGCGGTAATTCACCCCTCCACTTT. It specifies CASSLVSASGNSPLHF.

The chain combines TRBV4-1 with TRBJ2-1; 14 bases align to TRBD2. The CDR3 covers 17 residues. Germline V gene data show CDR1 as MGHRA and CDR2 as YSYEKL. Losses at the gene ends were 5 bases for V and 4 bases for J; bases not matched to a gene: 7. CDR3 sequence reads: CASSKSGLAGVYNEQFF. CDR3 coding DNA: TGCGCCAGCAGCAAATCGGGACTAGCGGGGGTATACAATGAGCAGTTCTTC.

This chain links TRBV6-5 with TRBJ2-1, with TRBD1 as a possible D gene (6 bases). Per germline, CDR1 MNHEY and CDR2 SVGAGI. This CDR3 region has 14 residues. The V end lost 2 bases, the J end lost 8 bases, and 13 bases lay between the germline ends. The CDR3 is CASSYLGTTDEQFF. The CDR3 DNA is TGTGCCAGCAGTTACCTGGGGACAACGGATGAGCAGTTCTTC.

This rearrangement joins TRBV7-9 to TRBJ2-7; a weak D match, TRBD1 (5 bases). This CDR3 has 14 residues. V was trimmed by 1 base and J by 5 bases, leaving 12 bases between them. Germline V lookup: CDR1 SEHNR, CDR2 FQNEAQ (reference sequence). DNA of the CDR3: TGTGCCAGCAGCTTAGTCAGGGAAGGCGACGAGCAGTACTTC. This sequence encodes CASSLVREGDEQYF.